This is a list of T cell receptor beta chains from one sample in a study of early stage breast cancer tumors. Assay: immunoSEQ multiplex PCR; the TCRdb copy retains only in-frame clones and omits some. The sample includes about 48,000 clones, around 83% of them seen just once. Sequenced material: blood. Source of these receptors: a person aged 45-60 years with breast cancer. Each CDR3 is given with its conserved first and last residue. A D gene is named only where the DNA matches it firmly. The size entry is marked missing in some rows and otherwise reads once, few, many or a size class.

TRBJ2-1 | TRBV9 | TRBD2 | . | CASSVDGGDPYNEQFF | TGTGCCAGCAGCGTAGATGGGGGGGACCCCTACAATGAGCAGTTCTTC
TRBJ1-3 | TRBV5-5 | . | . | CASSLHRAGNTIYF | TGTGCCAGCAGCTTACACAGGGCTGGAAACACCATATATTTT
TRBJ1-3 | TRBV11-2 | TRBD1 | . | CASSNPLGGGLSGNTIYF | TGTGCCAGCAGCAACCCTCTGGGAGGGGGCCTCTCTGGAAACACCATATATTTT
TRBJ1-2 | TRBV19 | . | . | CASIGPFGGYTF | TGTGCCAGTATTGGTCCCTTTGGTGGCTACACCTTC
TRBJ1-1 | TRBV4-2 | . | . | CASSSLRENTEAFF | TGTGCCAGCAGCTCCCTCAGGGAGAACACTGAAGCTTTCTTT
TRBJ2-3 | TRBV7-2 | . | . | CASSLDHYTQYF | TGTGCCAGCAGCTTAGACCATTATACGCAGTATTTT
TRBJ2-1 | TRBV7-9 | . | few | CASSAEGLLHEQFF | TGTGCCAGCAGCGCCGAGGGGCTACTTCATGAGCAGTTCTTC
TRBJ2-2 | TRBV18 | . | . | CASSPQNTGELFF | TGTGCCAGCTCCCCACAGAACACCGGGGAGCTGTTTTTT
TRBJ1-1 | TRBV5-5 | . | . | CASSPLYDLNTEAFF | TGTGCCAGCAGCCCGCTGTACGACCTGAACACTGAAGCTTTCTTT
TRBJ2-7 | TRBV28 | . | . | CASSLGSPGNYEQYF | TGTGCCAGCAGTTTAGGTAGTCCAGGTAACTACGAGCAGTACTTC
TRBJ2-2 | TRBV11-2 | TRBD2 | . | CASRAGTRFAGELFF | TGTGCCAGCAGAGCCGGGACTAGGTTCGCCGGGGAGCTGTTTTTT
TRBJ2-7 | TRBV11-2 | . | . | CASSLAGGLSYEQYF | TGTGCCAGCAGCTTAGCGGGCGGACTCTCCTACGAGCAGTACTTC
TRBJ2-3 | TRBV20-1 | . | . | CSIRLADTQYF | TGCAGTATTCGGCTGGCGGATACGCAGTATTTT
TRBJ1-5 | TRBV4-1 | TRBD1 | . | CASSSGQENQPQHF | TGCGCCAGCAGCTCGGGACAGGAGAATCAGCCCCAGCATTTT
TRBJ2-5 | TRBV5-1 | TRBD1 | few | CASRTGTANVETQYF | TGCGCCAGCAGGACCGGGACAGCAAATGTGGAGACCCAGTACTTC
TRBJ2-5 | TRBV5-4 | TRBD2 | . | CASSKGLAENQETQYF | TGTGCCAGCAGCAAAGGACTAGCGGAGAACCAAGAGACCCAGTACTTC
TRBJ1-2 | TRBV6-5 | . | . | CASRRPAANYGYTF | TGTGCCAGCCGCCGACCCGCTGCTAACTATGGCTACACCTTC
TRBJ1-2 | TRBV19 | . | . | CASSIRGDGYTF | TGTGCCAGTAGTATAAGGGGGGATGGCTACACCTTC
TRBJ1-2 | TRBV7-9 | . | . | CASSLGGNRDYGYTF | TGTGCCAGCAGCTTAGGGGGGAACCGGGACTATGGCTACACCTTC
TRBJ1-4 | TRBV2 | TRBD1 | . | CASRIGTGLPMGLFF | TGTGCCAGCAGGATTGGGACAGGCCTCCCGATGGGACTGTTTTTT
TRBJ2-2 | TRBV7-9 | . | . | CASSSRTGFTGELFF | TGTGCCAGCAGTTCCCGGACGGGGTTCACCGGGGAGCTGTTTTTT
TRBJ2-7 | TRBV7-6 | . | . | CASTVLGGGTEQYF | TGTGCCAGCACCGTACTGGGGGGCGGGACCGAGCAGTACTTC
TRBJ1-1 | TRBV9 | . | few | CASSVGTLSTEAFF | TGTGCCAGCAGCGTAGGGACTTTGTCGACTGAAGCTTTCTTT
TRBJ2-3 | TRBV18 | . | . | CASSPRSDRSTDTQYF | TGTGCCAGCTCACCACGGTCGGATCGGAGCACAGATACGCAGTATTTT
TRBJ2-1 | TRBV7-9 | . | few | CASSLSSSTDSYNEQFF | TGTGCCAGCAGCTTATCCTCGTCGACAGATTCCTACAATGAGCAGTTCTTC
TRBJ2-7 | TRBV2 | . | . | CAQACLGEQYF | TGTGCCCAGGCCTGCTTAGGCGAGCAGTACTTC
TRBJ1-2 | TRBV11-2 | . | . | CASSPYQGGDGYTF | TGTGCCAGCAGCCCATACCAGGGAGGGGATGGCTACACCTTC
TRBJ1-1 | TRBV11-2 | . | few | CASSTTGNTEAFF | TGTGCCAGCAGCACGACAGGGAACACTGAAGCTTTCTTT
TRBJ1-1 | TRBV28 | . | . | CASSPSFGPEAFF | TGTGCCAGCAGCCCGAGTTTTGGACCTGAAGCTTTCTTT
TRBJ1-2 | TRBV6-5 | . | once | CASSSRHSGYTF | TGTGCCAGCAGTTCCCGACATTCGGGCTACACCTTC
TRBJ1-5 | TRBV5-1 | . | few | CASSLGHNQPQHF | TGCGCCAGCAGCTTGGGACATAATCAGCCCCAGCATTTT
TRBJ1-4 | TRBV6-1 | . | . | CASTLNQADEKLFF | TGTGCCAGCACTCTCAATCAGGCGGATGAAAAACTGTTTTTT
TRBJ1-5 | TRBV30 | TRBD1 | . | CAWSEGTGGGQPQHF | TGTGCCTGGAGTGAAGGGACAGGGGGCGGTCAGCCCCAGCATTTT
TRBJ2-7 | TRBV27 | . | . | CASSLGSGYEQYF | TGTGCCAGCAGTTTAGGGTCGGGGTACGAGCAGTACTTC
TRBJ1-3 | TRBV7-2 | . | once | CASSLTQARDNSGNTIYF | TGTGCCAGCAGCTTAACCCAAGCTCGGGACAACTCTGGAAACACCATATATTTT
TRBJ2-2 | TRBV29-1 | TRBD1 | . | CSVDGTGTGELFF | TGCAGCGTTGACGGGACAGGCACCGGGGAGCTGTTTTTT
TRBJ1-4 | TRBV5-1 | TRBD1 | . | CASSIRQGIREKLFF | TGCGCCAGCAGCATAAGACAGGGGATTCGTGAAAAACTGTTTTTT
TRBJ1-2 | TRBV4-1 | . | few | CASSQETDNYGYTF | TGCGCCAGCAGCCAAGAAACGGACAACTATGGCTACACCTTC
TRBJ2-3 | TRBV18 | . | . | CASSPLTLSTDTQYF | TGTGCCAGCTCACCACTCACCCTGAGCACAGATACGCAGTATTTT
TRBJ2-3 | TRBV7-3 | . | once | CASSSSGTFTDTQYF | TGTGCCAGCAGCTCCTCCGGGACTTTCACAGATACGCAGTATTTT
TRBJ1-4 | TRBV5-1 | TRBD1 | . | CASSFDRVEEKLFF | TGCGCCAGCAGCTTCGACAGGGTAGAAGAAAAACTGTTTTTT
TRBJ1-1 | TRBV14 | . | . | CASSQDQAHPGLNTEAFF | TGTGCCAGCAGCCAAGATCAGGCACACCCCGGGTTGAACACTGAAGCTTTCTTT